The next 18 T cell receptor beta chains were all read from a single sample in a study of blood T cell repertoires in COVID-19. The repertoire was sequenced with immunoSEQ multiplex PCR; TCRdb's copy has only in-frame clones and lacks some. The sample yields over 85,000 clones, 87% seen once. Sequenced input: peripheral blood. All receptors derive from a human donor in a cohort sampled during active COVID-19.

The sample holds one count of this clone. The genes are TRBV27 and TRBJ1-2, with TRBD1 matching over 8 bases. The CDR3 extends over 14 amino acids. J was trimmed by 7 bases and V by 3 bases; bases with no gene match: 7. CDR1 and CDR2 from the germline V gene are MNHEY and SMNVEV (reference sequence). In nucleotides, the CDR3 is TGTGCCAGCAGTTTCGGGCAGGGGGCGCTTGGCTACACCTTC. It yields the protein CASSFGQGALGYTF.

The chain joins TRBV5-6 to TRBJ1-2; the D gene is possibly TRBD1 (6 bases). There are 13 residues in the CDR3. Trimming pared 4 bases from V and 4 bases from J, leaving 11 bases between. Germline V gene data show CDR1 as SGHDT and CDR2 as YYEEEE. The CDR3 sequence: CASSIGTTYGYTF. In DNA, the CDR3 is TGTGCCAGCAGCATAGGGACAACCTATGGCTACACCTTC.

The V call is TRBV19, the J call TRBJ2-2, with 11 bases fitting TRBD2. Germline V lookup: CDR1 LNHDA, CDR2 SQIVND (reference sequence). This CDR3 is built from 15 residues. Germline trimming cut 9 bases from V and 0 bases from J; bases unmatched to any gene: 3. CDR3 DNA sequence: TGTGCCAGCACGACTAGCGGGGCGAACACCGGGGAGCTGTTTTTT. This gives the protein CASTTSGANTGELFF. The variable domain in full, with the rest retrieved from reference TRBV19 and TRBJ2-2, is DGGITQSPKYLFRKEGQNVTLSCEQNLNHDAMYWYRQDPGQGLRLIYYSQIVNDFQKGDIAEGYSVSREKKESFPLTVTSAQKNPTAFYLCASTTSGANTGELFFGEGSRLTVL.

V and J are TRBV5-6 and TRBJ1-5; TRBD1 agrees at 11 bases. The V and J ends lost 3 bases and 5 bases, in that order; junction bases with no gene match: 7. There are 16 residues in the CDR3. CDR1 is SGHDT, CDR2 YYEEEE, per germline. CDR3 coding DNA: TGTGCCAGCAGCTCCGGGACAGGGGGGGCCCATCAGCCCCAGCATTTT. Amino acids: CASSSGTGGAHQPQHF. The full variable domain, rest sourced from reference TRBV5-6 and TRBJ1-5, is DAGVTQSPTHLIKTRGQQVTLRCSPKSGHDTVSWYQQALGQGPQFIFQYYEEEERQRGNFPDRFSGHQFPNYSSELNVNALLLGDSALYLCASSSGTGGAHQPQHFGDGTRLSIL.

J is TRBJ1-2 and V is TRBV27, with a tentative D call TRBD1 (5 bases). Germline loops: CDR1 MNHEY, CDR2 SMNVEV (reference sequence). The CDR3 spans 13 residues. Trimming cost V 6 bases and J 2 bases, with 10 bases left between them. CDR3 loop: CASSRDSNYGYTF. In DNA, the CDR3 is TGTGCCAGCAGCCGTGACAGCAACTATGGCTACACCTTC.

This chain uses TRBV9 with TRBJ2-5, with D perhaps matching TRBD2 (5 bases). Trimming left V 0 bases short and J 4 bases short, with 19 bases between. There are 17 residues in the CDR3. The germline V gene has CDR1 SGDLS and CDR2 YYNGEE. The CDR3 DNA sequence: TGTGCCAGCAGCGTAGGGACGGATCTAGCTGGGAGAGAGACCCAGTACTTC. Translation: CASSVGTDLAGRETQYF. Complete variable domain (other parts from reference TRBV9 and TRBJ2-5): DSGVTQTPKHLITATGQRVTLRCSPRSGDLSVYWYQQSLDQGLQFLIQYYNGEERAKGNILERFSAQQFPDLHSELNLSSLELGDSALYFCASSVGTDLAGRETQYFGPGTRLLVL.

The chain combines TRBV28 with TRBJ2-5; the match to TRBD1 covers 10 bases. The CDR3 is made up of 16 amino acids. The V gene end was trimmed by 2 bases and the J gene end by 4 bases; junction bases not matched to a gene: 7. Germline-derived CDR1 and CDR2 are MDHEN and SYDVKM. For the CDR3, the DNA is TGTGCCAGCAGTTTAGGGGGACAGGGGCTGGGAGAGACCCAGTACTTC. It translates to CASSLGGQGLGETQYF.

The V and J genes are TRBV19 and TRBJ2-2, with 9 bases aligning to TRBD1. Trimming took 0 bases from V and 3 from J; bases not matched to a gene: 2. The germline V gene has CDR1 LNHDA and CDR2 SQIVND (reference sequence). This CDR3 has 16 amino acids. The CDR3 coding sequence is TGTGCCAGTAGTATAGACCGGGACAGGGACACCGGGGAGCTGTTTTTT. It specifies CASSIDRDRDTGELFF.

As for this clone: At one of its ends the junction is not consistent with the germline gene, which may arise from a read error. The chain combines TRBV7-7 with TRBJ2-5; possible D gene TRBD2, 5 bases. In germline, CDR1 is SSHAT, CDR2 FNYEAQ (reference sequence). The CDR3 has 14 amino acids. CDR3 residues: CASSRVGVQETQYF. The CDR3 nucleotides are TGTGCTAGCAGCCGAGTCGGGGTCCAAGAGACCCAGTACTTC.

The chain is built from TRBV3-1 (or the pseudogene TRBV3-2) and TRBJ2-1, with TRBD2 matching 9 bases. The V and J ends lost 1 base and 4 bases, in that order; junction bases with no gene match: 2. CDR3 length: 15 residues. Per the germline V gene, CDR1 is LGHDT and CDR2 is YNNKEL (reference sequence). CDR3: CASSQVAGVYNEQFF. The DNA for the CDR3 is TGTGCCAGCAGCCAAGTAGCGGGGGTTTACAATGAGCAGTTCTTC.

This rearrangement joins TRBV7-9 to TRBJ2-7, with D unclear. The CDR3 sequence is 12 residues long. The germline CDR1 and CDR2 sequences are SEHNR and FQNEAQ (reference sequence). Trimming pared 2 bases from V and 2 bases from J, leaving 4 bases between. The CDR3 coding sequence is TGTGCCAGCAGCTTAAGCACCTACGAGCAGTACTTC. Translating gives CASSLSTYEQYF.

This rearrangement joins TRBV12-3 or TRBV12-4 to TRBJ1-2; 9 nucleotides line up with TRBD1. The CDR3 consists of 13 residues. The V segment lost 6 bases and the J segment 6 bases; nucleotides outside the gene matches: 5. In DNA, the CDR3 is TGTGCCAGCAGAGCCGGGACAGGGAATGGCTACACCTTC. Translated, it gives CASRAGTGNGYTF.

This clone has just a few counts. The DNA for the CDR3 is TGCGCCAGCAGCTTGGAAGGCGGAAGCTCCTACGAGCAGTACTTC. Its protein product is CASSLEGGSSYEQYF. J is TRBJ2-7 and V is TRBV5-1; D remains ambiguous. The V gene's germline CDR1 is SGHRS and CDR2 YFSETQ. CDR3 length: 15 residues. V shed 0 bases and J shed 0 bases, with 10 bases lying between them.

J is TRBJ2-1 and V is TRBV29-1; the match to TRBD2 covers 8 bases. CDR1 is SQVTM and CDR2 is ANQGSEA in the germline V gene. The CDR3 runs to 18 residues. CDR3 sequence (DNA): TGCAGTTGTGCTGCGGGGGGTCTCCACAAAAGGGGGTACAATGAGCAGTTCTTC. It specifies CSCAAGGLHKRGYNEQFF.

This chain connects TRBV11-2 to TRBJ2-7; D might be TRBD1 (6 bases). CDR1 is SGHAT, CDR2 FQNNGV, per germline. The CDR3 spans 15 residues. V dropped 5 bases and J dropped 2 bases, with 16 bases sitting between them. The CDR3 sequence: CASSRGGDAAYEQYF. CDR3 coding DNA: TGTGCCAGCAGCCGAGGGGGAGACGCCGCCTACGAGCAGTACTTC.

The chain couples TRBV11-2 to TRBJ2-1; TRBD2 aligns across 8 bases. With V trimmed by 1 base and J by 0 bases, 8 bases remained unmatched. The germline gives CDR1 SGHAT, CDR2 FQNNGV. This CDR3 comprises 18 residues. The CDR3, as DNA: TGTGCCAGCAGCTTAGTTAATCTAGCGGGTAGCTCCTACAATGAGCAGTTCTTC. Translating gives CASSLVNLAGSSYNEQFF.

This clone was picked up one time. This rearrangement joins TRBV4-1 to TRBJ1-5; D perhaps matches TRBD1 (6 bases). Trimming took off 3 bases at V and 7 bases at J, with 13 bases between the two ends. Germline V CDR1 and CDR2: MGHRA, YSYEKL. CDR3 length equals 14 residues. DNA of the CDR3: TGCGCCAGCAGCCACCCCAGGGGAGAGCAGCCCCAGCATTTT. This sequence encodes CASSHPRGEQPQHF.

This chain connects TRBV5-1 to TRBJ2-7; D is possibly TRBD2 (5 bases). The germline V and J ends were trimmed by 4 bases and 2 bases, with 16 bases remaining between them. Germline CDR1 is SGHRS and CDR2 is YFSETQ. This CDR3 spans 15 amino acids. CDR3 sequence (DNA): TGCGCCAGCAGCGCATTCAGCGGTCAGCCCTACGAGCAGTACTTC. Its protein is CASSAFSGQPYEQYF.